Sequencing of this T cell receptor (beta chain) was carried out in a study of radiation and T cells in renal cell carcinoma. General observations from the study: Top tumor clonotypes rose in blood 2 weeks post-radiation, then contracted.

To note about this clone: The target antigen is unknown.

Germline CDR1 reads GTSNPN; CDR2 reads SVGIG (reference sequence). The CDR3 spans 12 residues. V was clipped by 4 bases and J by 7 bases, with 10 bases between them. Clones were sequenced by immunoSEQ multiplex PCR, and TCRdb holds only the in-frame ones, with some missing. The sample has 80,000 or so clones; about nine tenths are singletons. Time point reported: blood 4 weeks post-SBRT, at nephrectomy. As to treatment: 15 Gy SBRT to primary tumor, nephrectomy 4 weeks later. Nephrectomy followed 15 Gy stereotactic body radiation by 4 weeks. Blood was sampled at baseline, 2 weeks and 4 weeks after SBRT. This renal cell carcinoma was of the clear cell type.

The TCR comes from a woman in her 70s with renal cell carcinoma. V usage is TRBV30 and J usage is TRBJ1-4; D not certain. Sample: blood, taken from a patient whose treatment included radiotherapy and nephrectomy. The CDR3 region has the DNA TGTGCCTGGACTACGGCTTCTGAAAAACTGTTTTTT. Encoded protein: CAWTTASEKLFF.